Listed below are T cell receptor beta chains from one sample, sequenced in a study of blood T cell repertoires in COVID-19. TCRdb's copy holds only in-frame clones and misses some; the assay was immunoSEQ multiplex PCR. This table has roughly 260,000 clones, roughly 84% appearing once. Sequenced input: peripheral blood. These receptors originate from a woman aged 18-29 years with acute or convalescent COVID-19. The CDR3 runs from the conserved cysteine through the conserved F or W. D genes are given only for firm matches. Rows may omit the clone size; those that give it use once, few, many or a size class.

clone size	J gene	V gene	D gene	CDR3 protein	CDR3 DNA
NA	TRBJ2-7	TRBV5-1	TRBD1	CASRQGQPYSYEQYF	TGCGCCAGCAGACAGGGACAGCCCTACTCCTACGAGCAGTACTTC
many	TRBJ1-6	TRBV7-8	NA	CASSAQSSYNSPLHF	TGTGCCAGCAGCGCACAGAGCTCCTATAATTCACCCCTCCACTTT
NA	TRBJ2-1	TRBV5-1	TRBD2	CASSFLRREGLGEQFF	TGCGCCAGCAGCTTTTTACGGCGGGAGGGCCTTGGTGAGCAGTTCTTC
NA	TRBJ2-1	TRBV5-1	NA	CASSLGTTSEQFF	TGCGCCAGCAGCTTGGGGACTACTAGTGAGCAGTTCTTC
NA	TRBJ1-1	TRBV3-1/TRBV3-2	NA	CASSLAGGLEAFF	TGTGCCAGCAGCCTAGCCGGGGGACTTGAAGCTTTCTTT
few	TRBJ1-4	TRBV15	NA	CATSKADTNEKLFF	TGTGCCACCAGCAAAGCGGATACTAATGAAAAACTGTTTTTT
NA	TRBJ2-7	TRBV27	NA	CASSPGSGGYEQYF	TGTGCCAGCAGCCCAGGGTCCGGTGGCTACGAGCAGTACTTC
few	TRBJ2-1	TRBV4-2	NA	CASSRKADSSYNEQFF	TGTGCCAGCAGCCGCAAAGCGGATAGCTCCTACAATGAGCAGTTCTTC
NA	TRBJ2-2	TRBV7-8	TRBD2	CASSLARLGLAGDGTGELFF	TGTGCCAGCAGCTTAGCACGGCTGGGACTAGCGGGAGACGGCACCGGGGAGCTGTTTTTT
NA	TRBJ1-3	TRBV10-3	NA	CAISETPDSSGNTIYF	TGTGCCATCAGTGAGACCCCTGACAGCTCTGGAAACACCATATATTTT
NA	TRBJ2-1	TRBV19	NA	CASSIVSGTTNEQFF	TGTGCCAGTAGTATCGTAAGCGGAACTACCAATGAGCAGTTCTTC